This TCR beta chain was found in a study of STAT3 mutations in large granular lymphocyte leukemia. Relative to its sample, this clone is medium-sized (0.01 to 0.1%). As yet, its antigen is unknown. Generated by immunoSEQ multiplex PCR, the TCRdb table keeps only in-frame clones and is missing some. The sample lists 4,000 to 5,000 clones; about 81% were seen once. This CDR3 is 13 amino acids long. V lost 0 bases and J 7 bases, leaving 4 bases between the germline ends. Germline V gene lookup returns CDR1 MNHNS and CDR2 SASEGT. Broader study findings: In T-cell large granular lymphocyte leukemia, about half of patients showed multiple immunodominant subclonotypes. All newly emerging clones after therapy were STAT3 wild type.

This chain uses TRBV6-1 with TRBJ1-6; D uncertain. The sample consisted of peripheral blood mononuclear cells. This clonotype was sampled from a boy aged 5-17 years with T-cell large granular lymphocyte leukemia. Some clones in this sample may be carry-over from other donors' samples. The CDR3 DNA reads as TGTGCCAGCAGTGAAGCGGAGAATTCACCCCTCCACTTT. It translates to CASSEAENSPLHF.